This T cell receptor (beta chain) was captured in a study of blood T cell repertoires in COVID-19. The protocol was immunoSEQ multiplex PCR, while the TCRdb copy is restricted to in-frame clones and leaves out a portion. The sample carries roughly 280,000 clones, approximately 88% recorded once. This CDR3 comprises 14 residues. V lost 0 bases and J 4 bases, leaving 10 bases between the germline ends. The V gene's germline CDR1 is SGDLS and CDR2 YYNGEE. Sequencing was performed on peripheral blood. This sequence originates from a man aged 50 or older with acute or convalescent COVID-19. V usage is TRBV9 and J usage is TRBJ2-5; tentatively, D is TRBD1 (7 bases). CDR3 in amino acids: CASSVGQGGETQYF. In nucleotides, the CDR3 is TGTGCCAGCAGCGTAGGGCAGGGGGGAGAGACCCAGTACTTC.